The T cell receptor beta chain described here comes from a study of human T cells and chemical hapten exposure. TCRdb itself ran the RACE reads through MiXCR, one entry per CDR3 protein. This sample carries 85,000 to 100,000 distinct CDR3 sequences, around a quarter of them seen once, and the ten largest clones take 10%. In this sample, this clonotype turned up many times. V lost 0 bases, J lost 14 bases, and 7 bases stayed unmatched. The CDR3 extends over 13 amino acids. Germline CDR1 reads SGHDN; CDR2 reads FVKESK. Time point denoted: patch test 3, about 24 weeks after DPC sensitization. Stated treatment: therapeutic diphenylcyclopropenone sensitization with weekly scalp DPC.

V is TRBV14 and J is TRBJ2-1; TRBD1 matches at 7 bases. The origin of this receptor is a man aged 40-55 years with alopecia areata. Some clones in this sample may be carry-over from other donors' samples. Here the sequenced sample was whole blood, taken in connection with sensitization to the hapten diphenylcyclopropenone (DPC). Here the CDR3 DNA reads TGTGCCAGCAGCCAAGATTCAGGACAGGAGAAGTTCTTC. This codes for CASSQDSGQEKFF.